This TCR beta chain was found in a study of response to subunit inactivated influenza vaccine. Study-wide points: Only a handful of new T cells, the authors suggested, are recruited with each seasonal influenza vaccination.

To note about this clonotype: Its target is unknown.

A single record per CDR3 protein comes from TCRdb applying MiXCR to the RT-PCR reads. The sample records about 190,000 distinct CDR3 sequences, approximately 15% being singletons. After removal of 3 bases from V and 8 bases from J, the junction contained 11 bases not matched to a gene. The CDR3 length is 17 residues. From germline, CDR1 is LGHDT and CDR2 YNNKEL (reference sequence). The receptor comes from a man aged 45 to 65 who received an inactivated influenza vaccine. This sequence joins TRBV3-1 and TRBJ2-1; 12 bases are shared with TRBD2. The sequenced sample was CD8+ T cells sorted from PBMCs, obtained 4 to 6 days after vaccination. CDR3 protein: CASSQYTGLAGRDEQFF. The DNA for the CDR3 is TGTGCCAGCAGCCAGTACACTGGACTAGCGGGGAGGGATGAGCAGTTCTTC.